One and the same sample provided the 25 T cell receptor beta chains below, sequenced in a study of CD8 T cell repertoires and HIV-1 epitope variants. TCRdb keeps only in-frame clones here, not all; method: immunoSEQ multiplex PCR. In the table there are some 100,000 clones, just under 75% of which are singletons. The sequencing sample was made of uncultured baseline CD8+ T cells from peripheral blood mononuclear cells (PBMCs). The receptors were sampled from a male donor with HIV.

The gene calls are TRBV4-1 and TRBJ2-3; no clear D. V was shortened by 1 base and J by 2 bases, with 7 bases between the two germline ends. This CDR3 comprises 14 residues. Germline V lookup: CDR1 MGHRA, CDR2 YSYEKL. CDR3 sequence reads: CASSQGSYTDTQYF. The CDR3 DNA sequence: TGCGCCAGCAGCCAAGGGAGTTACACAGATACGCAGTATTTT.

V and J are TRBV6-1 and TRBJ2-7; tentatively, D is TRBD1 (6 bases). Germline V gene sequence: CDR1 MNHNS, CDR2 SASEGT. Trimming cost V 2 bases and J 6 bases, with 17 bases left between them. The CDR3 has 15 amino acids. The CDR3 coding sequence is TGTGCCAGCAGTGAAACTATAAACAGGGTTCGCGAGCAGTACTTC. Its protein is CASSETINRVREQYF.

The rearrangement joins TRBV6-5 to TRBJ1-1, with 8 positions matching TRBD1. In germline, CDR1 is MNHEY, CDR2 SVGAGI. There are 14 residues in the CDR3. V dropped 5 bases and J dropped 5; count of bases not matched to a gene: 7. The CDR3 reads CASSVDRGRTEAFF. The CDR3 nucleotides are TGTGCCAGCAGTGTTGACAGGGGAAGGACTGAAGCTTTCTTT.

This chain connects TRBV18 to TRBJ2-1; D perhaps matches TRBD1 (5 bases). The CDR3 runs 16 residues. V lost 0 bases and J lost 10, with 19 bases in between. CDR1 is KGHSH, CDR2 LQKENI, per germline. In DNA, the CDR3 is TGTGCCAGCTCACCACCGCACAGGTCGGTTGTAGGGGAGCAGTTCTTC. It is translated as CASSPPHRSVVGEQFF.

This clone has just one count. Compared with germline, one end of the junction differs, possibly owing to a read error. CDR3 loop: CASTLWGRLSSYNEQFF. Written as DNA, the CDR3 is TGTGCCAGCACCTTATGGGGTCGACTAAGCTCCTACAATGAGCAGTTCTTC. This chain connects TRBV7-2 to TRBJ2-1; tentative D call: TRBD2 (5 bases). The CDR3 is 17 residues long. Germline V gene data show CDR1 as SGHTA and CDR2 as FQGNSA.

The rearrangement links TRBV21-1 to TRBJ1-4. TRBV21-1 is listed as a pseudogene. The CDR3 has 18 residues. The CDR3 DNA sequence: TGTGCCAGCAGCGCCCAAGAACCTCAGGGAGGCACTAATGAAAAACTGTTTTTT. It yields the protein CASSAQEPQGGTNEKLFF.

The gene calls are TRBV25-1 and TRBJ2-5; D possibly corresponds to TRBD1 (6 bases). CDR1 MGHDK and CDR2 SYGVNS come from the germline V gene. The germline V and J ends were trimmed by 2 bases and 3 bases, with 10 bases remaining between them. The CDR3 has 14 residues. CDR3 sequence: CASSEPRTEETQYF. For the CDR3, the DNA is TGTGCCAGCAGTGAACCCCGGACAGAAGAGACCCAGTACTTC.

This clone was observed a single time. This chain connects TRBV5-5 to TRBJ2-1, with D uncertain. Germline-derived CDR1 and CDR2 are SGHKS and YYEKEE (reference sequence). V was trimmed by 0 bases and J by 0 bases, leaving 10 bases between them. The CDR3 contains 16 residues. CDR3 nucleotides: TGTGCCAGCAGCTTGGAGAAAGGTTTCTCCTACAATGAGCAGTTCTTC. Protein sequence: CASSLEKGFSYNEQFF.

As concerns this clone: At the DNA level, this CDR3 is encoded by other sequences in the same sample as well. The chain couples TRBV6-5 to TRBJ2-7; D is possibly TRBD1 or TRBD2 (6 bases each). The V end was cut by 2 bases, the J end by 7 bases, with 9 bases between. CDR1 is MNHEY, CDR2 SVGAGI, per germline. CDR3 size: 12 residues. CDR3 nucleotides: TGTGCCAGCAGTTACGGAGGGGGGGAGCAGTACTTC. Translation: CASSYGGGEQYF.

The V and J genes are TRBV10-2 and TRBJ2-3; 7 bases line up with TRBD2. This CDR3 comprises 14 residues. V was pared by 6 bases and J by 2 bases, with 5 bases of the junction left unmatched. CDR1 is WSHSY and CDR2 is SAAADI in the germline V gene. The CDR3 region is CASRASGYTDTQYF. The CDR3 nucleotides read TGCGCCAGCAGAGCTAGCGGCTACACAGATACGCAGTATTTT.

The CDR3 sequence: CASSQPGLAGGTGETQYF. The CDR3 DNA sequence: TGCGCCAGCAGCCAACCCGGACTAGCGGGAGGCACAGGGGAGACCCAGTACTTC. The chain has TRBV4-1 and TRBJ2-5; 14 nucleotides line up with TRBD2. The length of the CDR3 is 18 residues. The J segment lost 5 bases and the V segment lost 2 bases, leaving 10 bases of the junction unmatched. Germline V gives CDR1 MGHRA, CDR2 YSYEKL.

This clone was found a few times. The V call is TRBV29-1, the J call TRBJ2-7; the match to TRBD1 covers 7 bases. V trimming: 5 bases; J trimming: 1 base; junction bases outside the gene matches: 5. The CDR3 runs 13 residues. The germline V gene has CDR1 SQVTM and CDR2 ANQGSEA. Written as DNA, the CDR3 is TGCAGCGTTACTGGGGACAGTTCCTACGAGCAGTACTTC. It yields the protein CSVTGDSSYEQYF.

J is TRBJ1-3 and V is TRBV28; TRBD1 matches 8 bases. Trimming at V came to 10 bases and at J to 0 bases, leaving 8 bases not matched to a gene. Per germline, CDR1 MDHEN and CDR2 SYDVKM. The CDR3 is 15 amino acids. CDR3 sequence reads: CAIRGQDPSGNTIYF. The CDR3 DNA reads as TGTGCCATTAGGGGACAGGATCCCTCTGGAAACACCATATATTTT.

The chain is built from TRBV10-3 and TRBJ1-5, with D possibly being TRBD1 (5 bases). The V gene's germline CDR1 is ENHRY and CDR2 SYGVKD. V dropped 3 bases and J dropped 6 bases, with 9 bases sitting between them. This CDR3 comprises 13 residues. The CDR3 DNA follows: TGTGCCATCAGTGATGGGGGTTCTCAGCCCCAGCATTTT. It yields the protein CAISDGGSQPQHF.

The chain employs TRBV7-9 and TRBJ2-4; D perhaps matches TRBD1 (6 bases). Trimming removed 2 bases at V and 1 base at J, with 9 bases between. CDR3 length: 15 amino acids. The germline V gene has CDR1 SEHNR and CDR2 FQNEAQ (reference sequence). CDR3 nucleotides: TGTGCCAGCAGCTTAAGGGGGACGGCCAAAAACATTCAGTACTTC. This encodes CASSLRGTAKNIQYF.

The chain employs TRBV28 and TRBJ1-5; TRBD1 aligns across 10 bases. This CDR3 has 16 amino acids. Germline CDR1 reads MDHEN; CDR2 reads SYDVKM. V shed 3 bases and J 6 bases; nucleotides not matched to a gene: 8. The CDR3 nucleotides read TGTGCCAGCAGTTTCCCACTTGGACAGGGGGGTCAGCCCCAGCATTTT. Translated: CASSFPLGQGGQPQHF.

The V gene is TRBV7-6, the J gene TRBJ2-7; possibly TRBD1 for D (6 bases). The CDR3 totals 14 residues. Germline values: CDR1 SGHVS, CDR2 FNYEAQ. The germline V and J ends were trimmed by 1 base and 2 bases, with 9 bases remaining between them. The CDR3 reads CASSLGTGPYEQYF. CDR3 coding DNA: TGTGCCAGCAGCTTAGGTACAGGGCCCTACGAGCAGTACTTC.

This chain joins TRBV5-1 and TRBJ2-3; unclear D gene. The V and J ends lost 7 bases and 1 base respectively, with 13 bases between them. The CDR3 runs 14 residues. Germline CDR1 reads SGHRS; CDR2 reads YFSETQ. CDR3 sequence (DNA): TGCGCCAGCTGGGGAACTAAAGGCACAGATACGCAGTATTTT. It encodes CASWGTKGTDTQYF.

The chain is built from TRBV6-1 and TRBJ1-2; TRBD1 is a possible D gene (5 bases). In germline, CDR1 is MNHNS, CDR2 SASEGT. V was shortened by 1 base and J by 2 bases, with 11 bases between the two germline ends. The CDR3 is 15 residues long. In DNA, the CDR3 is TGTGCCAGCAGTGAAGGGTGGGGCGAAAACTATGGCTACACCTTC. Translation gives CASSEGWGENYGYTF.

This clone turned up a few times. The chain joins TRBV14 to TRBJ1-2; a weak D match, TRBD1 (6 bases). With 4 bases removed from V and 8 bases from J, the gap between germline ends came to 26 bases. There are 17 residues in the CDR3. From germline, CDR1 is SGHDN and CDR2 FVKESK. In DNA, the CDR3 is TGTGCCAGCAGCCGCCGACCCATACAGGGTTCTGGTCGCGGCTACACCTTC. Residues: CASSRRPIQGSGRGYTF.

The chain uses TRBV7-2 and TRBJ2-1; 8 nucleotides align to TRBD2. Per the germline V gene, CDR1 is SGHTA and CDR2 is FQGNSA. The CDR3 runs to 17 residues. J gave up 1 base and V 0 bases, and 5 bases lay outside the gene matches. CDR3 loop: CASSLAGGAGSYNEQFF. For the CDR3, the DNA is TGTGCCAGCAGCTTAGCCGGGGGGGCAGGGTCCTACAATGAGCAGTTCTTC.

The J gene is TRBJ1-2, the V gene TRBV7-2; 7 bases are shared with TRBD1. The germline gives CDR1 SGHTA, CDR2 FQGNSA. The CDR3 spans 17 residues. Trimming took 4 bases from V and 2 from J; bases not matched to a gene: 13. CDR3 loop: CASSSGPNPGQNYGYTF. The CDR3 nucleotides read TGTGCCAGCAGCTCGGGCCCCAACCCGGGACAGAACTATGGCTACACCTTC.

This chain links TRBV5-1 with TRBJ1-1; 7 nucleotides line up with TRBD1. Germline V gives CDR1 SGHRS, CDR2 YFSETQ. The CDR3 is 13 residues long. V lost 4 bases, J lost 10 bases, and 10 bases stayed unmatched. The CDR3 sequence: CASSLLTGDAAFF. CDR3 bases: TGCGCCAGCAGCCTATTAACAGGGGATGCAGCTTTCTTT.

J is TRBJ2-3 and V is TRBV6-6; unclear D gene. From germline, CDR1 is MNHNY and CDR2 SVGAGI (reference sequence). With 7 bases removed from V and 4 bases from J, the gap between germline ends came to 6 bases. CDR3 length: 11 amino acids. The chain's CDR3 is CASTVADTQYF. As DNA, the CDR3 is TGTGCCAGCACCGTAGCAGATACGCAGTATTTT.

The J gene is TRBJ1-2, the V gene TRBV2; possibly TRBD1 for D (6 bases). Trimming left V 7 bases short and J 2 bases short, with 20 bases between. The CDR3 runs to 16 residues. The V gene's germline CDR1 is SNHLY and CDR2 FYNNEI. CDR3 loop: CASNGDLGRGNYGYTF. DNA for the CDR3: TGTGCCAGCAACGGGGACCTTGGCAGGGGCAACTATGGCTACACCTTC.